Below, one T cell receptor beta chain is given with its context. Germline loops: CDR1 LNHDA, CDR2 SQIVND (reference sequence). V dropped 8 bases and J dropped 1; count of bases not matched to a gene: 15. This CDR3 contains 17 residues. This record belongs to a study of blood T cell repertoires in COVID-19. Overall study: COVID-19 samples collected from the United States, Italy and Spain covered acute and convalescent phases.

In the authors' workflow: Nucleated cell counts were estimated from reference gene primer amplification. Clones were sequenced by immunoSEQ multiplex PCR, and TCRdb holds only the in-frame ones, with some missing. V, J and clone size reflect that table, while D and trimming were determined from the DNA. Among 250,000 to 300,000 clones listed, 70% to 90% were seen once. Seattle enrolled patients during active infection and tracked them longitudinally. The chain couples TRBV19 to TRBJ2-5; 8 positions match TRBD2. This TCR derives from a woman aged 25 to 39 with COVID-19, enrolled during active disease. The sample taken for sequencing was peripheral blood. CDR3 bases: TGTGCCAGTGCGCGGGGGGCTAGACTAGGTGGCCAAGAGACCCAGTACTTC. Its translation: CASARGARLGGQETQYF.